This TCR beta chain was observed in a study of blood T cell repertoires in COVID-19. The wider study: Samples representing acute and convalescent COVID-19 were sourced from the United States, Italy and Spain.

The assay was immunoSEQ multiplex PCR, and TCRdb's table has in-frame clones only and misses some. The sample contains under 60,000 clones, 91% of which appear only once. This TCR derives from a man aged 50 or older with active COVID-19. The sequenced sample consisted of peripheral blood.

CDR3 in amino acids: CASSTPTAGNTEAFF. The CDR3 nucleotides read TGTGCCAGCAGCACTCCGACAGCCGGAAACACTGAAGCTTTCTTT. This chain uses TRBV7-9 with TRBJ1-1, with D possibly being TRBD1 (5 bases). Germline CDR1 SEHNR, CDR2 FQNEAQ (reference sequence). The CDR3 has 15 amino acids. The V and J ends lost 5 bases and 2 bases respectively, with 15 bases between them.